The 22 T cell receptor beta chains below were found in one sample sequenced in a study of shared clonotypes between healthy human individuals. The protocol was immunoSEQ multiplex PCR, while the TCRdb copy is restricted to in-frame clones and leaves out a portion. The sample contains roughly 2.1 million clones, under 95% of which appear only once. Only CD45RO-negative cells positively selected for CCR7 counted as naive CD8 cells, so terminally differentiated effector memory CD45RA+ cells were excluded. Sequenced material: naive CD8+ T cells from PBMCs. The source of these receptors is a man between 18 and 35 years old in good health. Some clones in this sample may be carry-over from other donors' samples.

DNA for the CDR3: TGTGCCAGTAAAGAGGGGTACGAGCAGTACTTC. The encoded protein is CASKEGYEQYF. V gene TRBV19 combines with J gene TRBJ2-7; TRBD1 or TRBD2 may be the D gene (5 bases each). The CDR3 is 11 amino acids. V was cut by 7 bases and J by 4 bases, with 8 bases left in between. CDR1 LNHDA and CDR2 SQIVND come from the germline V gene (reference sequence).

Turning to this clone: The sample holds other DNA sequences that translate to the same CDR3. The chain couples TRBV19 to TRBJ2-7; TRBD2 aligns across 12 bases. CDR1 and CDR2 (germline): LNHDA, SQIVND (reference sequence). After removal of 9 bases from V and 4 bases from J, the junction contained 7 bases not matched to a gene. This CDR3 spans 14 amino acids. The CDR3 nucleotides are TGTGCCAGCAAACTAGCGGGAGGCCCATACGAGCAGTACTTC. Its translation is CASKLAGGPYEQYF.

CDR3 bases: TGTGCCAGCTCAGACTACAGGGCCTCCTACGAGCAGTACTTC. This gives the protein CASSDYRASYEQYF. This rearrangement joins TRBV19 to TRBJ2-7; maybe TRBD1 (6 bases). The CDR3 is made up of 14 amino acids. The germline V and J ends were trimmed by 9 bases and 0 bases, with 15 bases remaining between them. Germline V gene lookup returns CDR1 LNHDA and CDR2 SQIVND (reference sequence).

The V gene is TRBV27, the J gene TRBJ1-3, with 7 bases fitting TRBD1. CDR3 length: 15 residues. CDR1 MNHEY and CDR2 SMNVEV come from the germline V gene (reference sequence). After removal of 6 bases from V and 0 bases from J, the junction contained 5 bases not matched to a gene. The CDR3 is CASRSRDSSGNTIYF. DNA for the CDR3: TGTGCCAGCAGGTCCCGGGACAGCTCTGGAAACACCATATATTTT.

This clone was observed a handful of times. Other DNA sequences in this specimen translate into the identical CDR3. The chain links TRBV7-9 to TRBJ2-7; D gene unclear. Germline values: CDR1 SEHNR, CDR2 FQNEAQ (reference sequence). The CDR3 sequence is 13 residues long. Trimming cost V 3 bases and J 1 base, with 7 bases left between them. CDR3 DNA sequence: TGTGCCAGCAGCTTCCGGGTGTCCTACGAGCAGTACTTC. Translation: CASSFRVSYEQYF.

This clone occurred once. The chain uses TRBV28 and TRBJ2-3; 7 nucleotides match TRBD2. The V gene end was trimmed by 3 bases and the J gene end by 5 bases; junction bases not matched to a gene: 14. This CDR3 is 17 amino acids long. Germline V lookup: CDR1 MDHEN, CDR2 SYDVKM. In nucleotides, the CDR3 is TGTGCCAGCAGTTTGGTGTCGGCGGGAGTCTATCAAGATACGCAGTATTTT. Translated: CASSLVSAGVYQDTQYF.

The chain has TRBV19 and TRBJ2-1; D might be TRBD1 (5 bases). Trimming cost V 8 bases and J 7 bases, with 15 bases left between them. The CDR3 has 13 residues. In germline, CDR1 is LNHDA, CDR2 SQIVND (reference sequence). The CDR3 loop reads CASLGLGLNEQFF. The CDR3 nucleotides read TGTGCCAGTCTGGGGCTCGGCTTGAATGAGCAGTTCTTC.

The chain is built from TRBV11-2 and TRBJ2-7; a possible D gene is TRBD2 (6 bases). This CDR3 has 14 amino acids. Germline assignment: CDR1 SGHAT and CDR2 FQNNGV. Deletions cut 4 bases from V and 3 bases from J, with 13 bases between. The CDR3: CASSSALGGYEQYF. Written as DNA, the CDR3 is TGTGCCAGCAGCTCCGCATTGGGAGGCTACGAGCAGTACTTC. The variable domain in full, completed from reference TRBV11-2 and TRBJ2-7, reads EAGVAQSPRYKIIEKRQSVAFWCNPISGHATLYWYQQILGQGPKLLIQFQNNGVVDDSQLPKDRFSAERLKGVDSTLKIQPAKLEDSAVYLCASSSALGGYEQYFGPGTRLTVT.

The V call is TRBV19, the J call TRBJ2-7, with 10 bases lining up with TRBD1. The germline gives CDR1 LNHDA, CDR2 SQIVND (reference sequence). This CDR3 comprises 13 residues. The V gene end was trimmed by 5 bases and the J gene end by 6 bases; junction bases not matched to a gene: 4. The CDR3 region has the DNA TGTGCCAGTAGTGACAGGGGGCTGGGCGAGCAGTACTTC. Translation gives CASSDRGLGEQYF. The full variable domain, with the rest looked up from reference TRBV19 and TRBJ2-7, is DGGITQSPKYLFRKEGQNVTLSCEQNLNHDAMYWYRQDPGQGLRLIYYSQIVNDFQKGDIAEGYSVSREKKESFPLTVTSAQKNPTAFYLCASSDRGLGEQYFGPGTRLTVT.

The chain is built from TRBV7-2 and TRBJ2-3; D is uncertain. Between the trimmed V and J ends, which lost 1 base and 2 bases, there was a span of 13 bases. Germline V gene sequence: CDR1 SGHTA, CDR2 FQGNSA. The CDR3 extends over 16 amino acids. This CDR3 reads CASSLGIFTVTDTQYF. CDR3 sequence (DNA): TGTGCCAGCAGCTTAGGAATATTTACTGTCACAGATACGCAGTATTTT.

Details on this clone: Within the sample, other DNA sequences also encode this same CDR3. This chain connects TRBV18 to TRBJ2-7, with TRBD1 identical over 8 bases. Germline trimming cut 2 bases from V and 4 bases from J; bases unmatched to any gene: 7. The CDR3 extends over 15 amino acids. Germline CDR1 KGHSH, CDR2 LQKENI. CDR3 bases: TGTGCCAGCTCACCAAGGGACAGGCCCTCTTACGAGCAGTACTTC. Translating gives CASSPRDRPSYEQYF.

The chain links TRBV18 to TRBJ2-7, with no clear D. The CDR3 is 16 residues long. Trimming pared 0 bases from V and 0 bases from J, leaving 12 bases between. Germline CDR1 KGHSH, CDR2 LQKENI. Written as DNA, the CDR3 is TGTGCCAGCTCACCACCTATGGCCCCGGACTCCTACGAGCAGTACTTC. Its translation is CASSPPMAPDSYEQYF.

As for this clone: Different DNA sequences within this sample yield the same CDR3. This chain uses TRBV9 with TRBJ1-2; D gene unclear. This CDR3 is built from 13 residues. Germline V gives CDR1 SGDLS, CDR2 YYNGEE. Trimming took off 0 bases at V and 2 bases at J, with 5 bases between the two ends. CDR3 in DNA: TGTGCCAGCAGCGTAGGTACAAACTATGGCTACACCTTC. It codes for CASSVGTNYGYTF.

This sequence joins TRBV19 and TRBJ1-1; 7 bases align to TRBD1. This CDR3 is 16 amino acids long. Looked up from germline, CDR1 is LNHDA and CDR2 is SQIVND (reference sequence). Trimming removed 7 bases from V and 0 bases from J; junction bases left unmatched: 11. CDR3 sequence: CASTIGEQGLNTEAFF. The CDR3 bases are TGTGCCAGTACCATAGGTGAACAGGGGCTGAACACTGAAGCTTTCTTT.

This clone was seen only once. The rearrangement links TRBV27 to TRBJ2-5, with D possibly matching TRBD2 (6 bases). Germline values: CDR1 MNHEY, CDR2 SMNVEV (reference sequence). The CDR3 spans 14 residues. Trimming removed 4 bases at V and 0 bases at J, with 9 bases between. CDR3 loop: CASSSSSDQETQYF. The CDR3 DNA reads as TGTGCCAGCAGTTCGTCTAGCGACCAAGAGACCCAGTACTTC.

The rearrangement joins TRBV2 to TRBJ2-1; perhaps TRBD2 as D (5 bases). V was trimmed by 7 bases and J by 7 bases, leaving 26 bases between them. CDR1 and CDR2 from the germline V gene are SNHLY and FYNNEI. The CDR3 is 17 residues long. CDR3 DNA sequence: TGTGCCAGCAAACCCCCTCTAGCTGCCGGGTCGATTAATGAGCAGTTCTTC. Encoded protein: CASKPPLAAGSINEQFF. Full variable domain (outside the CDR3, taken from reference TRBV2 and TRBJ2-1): EPEVTQTPSHQVTQMGQEVILRCVPISNHLYFYWYRQILGQKVEFLVSFYNNEISEKSEIFDDQFSVERPDGSNFTLKIRSTKLEDSAMYFCASKPPLAAGSINEQFFGPGTRLTVL.

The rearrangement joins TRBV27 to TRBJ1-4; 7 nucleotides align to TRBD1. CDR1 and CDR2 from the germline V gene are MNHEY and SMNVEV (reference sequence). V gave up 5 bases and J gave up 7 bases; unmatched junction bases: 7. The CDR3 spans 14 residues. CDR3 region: CASSRQGRREKLFF. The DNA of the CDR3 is TGTGCCAGCAGTAGACAGGGTAGACGTGAAAAACTGTTTTTT.

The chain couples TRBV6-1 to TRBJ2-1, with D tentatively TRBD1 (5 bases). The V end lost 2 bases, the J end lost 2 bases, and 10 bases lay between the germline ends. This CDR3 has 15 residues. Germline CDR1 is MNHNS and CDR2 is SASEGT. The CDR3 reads CASSERQGTYNEQFF. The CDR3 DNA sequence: TGTGCCAGCAGTGAAAGGCAGGGAACCTACAATGAGCAGTTCTTC.

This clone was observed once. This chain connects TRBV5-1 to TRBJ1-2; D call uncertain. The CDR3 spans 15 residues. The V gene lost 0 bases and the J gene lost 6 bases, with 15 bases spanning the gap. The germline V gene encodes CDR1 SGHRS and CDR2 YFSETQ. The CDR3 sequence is CASSLERPRVDGYTF. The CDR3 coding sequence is TGCGCCAGCAGCTTGGAGAGGCCGAGGGTAGATGGCTACACCTTC. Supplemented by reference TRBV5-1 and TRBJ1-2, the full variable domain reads KAGVTQTPRYLIKTRGQQVTLSCSPISGHRSVSWYQQTPGQGLQFLFEYFSETQRNKGNFPGRFSGRQFSNSRSEMNVSTLELGDSALYLCASSLERPRVDGYTFGSGTRLTVV.

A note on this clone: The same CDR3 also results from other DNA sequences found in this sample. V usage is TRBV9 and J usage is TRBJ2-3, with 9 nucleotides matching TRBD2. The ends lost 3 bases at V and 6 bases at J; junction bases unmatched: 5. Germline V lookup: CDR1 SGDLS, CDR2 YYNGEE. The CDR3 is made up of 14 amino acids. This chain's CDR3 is CASSGSGSRDTQYF. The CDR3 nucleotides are TGTGCCAGCAGCGGTAGCGGGAGCAGGGATACGCAGTATTTT.

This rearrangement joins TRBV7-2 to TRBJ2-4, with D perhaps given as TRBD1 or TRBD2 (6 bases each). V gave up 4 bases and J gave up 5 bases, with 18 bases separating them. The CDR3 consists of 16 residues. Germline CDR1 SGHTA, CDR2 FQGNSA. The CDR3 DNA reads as TGTGCCAGCAGCTCCGGGAAGGGGGGTATCCAAAACATTCAGTACTTC. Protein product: CASSSGKGGIQNIQYF. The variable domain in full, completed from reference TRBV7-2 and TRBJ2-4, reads GAGVSQSPSNKVTEKGKDVELRCDPISGHTALYWYRQSLGQGLEFLIYFQGNSAPDKSGLPSDRFSAERTGGSVSTLTIQRTQQEDSAVYLCASSSGKGGIQNIQYFGAGTRLSVL.

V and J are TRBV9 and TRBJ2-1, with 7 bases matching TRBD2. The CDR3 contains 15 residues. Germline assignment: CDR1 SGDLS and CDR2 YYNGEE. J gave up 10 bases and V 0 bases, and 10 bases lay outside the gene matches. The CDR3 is CASSVGPAGRGEQFF. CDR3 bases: TGTGCCAGCAGCGTAGGGCCAGCGGGAAGGGGAGAGCAGTTCTTC.